The 15 T cell receptor beta chains presented below share a single source sample, sequenced in a study of T-cell reconstitution after alpha-beta-depleted transplantation in children. Unique molecular identifiers were incorporated when the TCRbeta library was constructed. One entry per CDR3 protein results from TCRdb running MiXCR on the PCR reads. The sample lists 700,000 to 950,000 distinct CDR3 sequences; about 15% were seen once. Specimen: PBMCs, mostly from graft donor cells, collected 360 days after TCRalphabeta/CD19-depleted stem cell transplant. The source is a male patient under 18 who had a stem cell transplant for acute lymphoblastic leukemia, so the T cells may come from the graft donor.

The rearrangement uses TRBV12-3 or TRBV12-4 and TRBJ1-2; D is unresolved. The CDR3 length is 16 residues. V dropped 5 bases and J dropped 3 bases, with 19 bases sitting between them. CDR3 region: CASSRKLAGQDYGYTF. CDR3 DNA: TGTGCCAGCAGTCGGAAGCTTGCAGGTCAGGACTATGGCTACACCTTC.

The chain has TRBV18 and TRBJ1-2; D is unresolved. Per the germline V gene, CDR1 is KGHSH and CDR2 is LQKENI. Trimming left V 5 bases short and J 0 bases short, with 4 bases between. This CDR3 comprises 12 residues. The CDR3 coding sequence is TGTGCCAGCTCAACTCCTAACTATGGCTACACCTTC. Protein product: CASSTPNYGYTF.

A few counts support this clonotype. The J gene is TRBJ2-7, the V gene TRBV27, with D unclear. V shed 3 bases and J shed 5 bases, with 8 bases lying between them. In germline, CDR1 is MNHEY, CDR2 SMNVEV (reference sequence). The CDR3 length is 12 residues. In DNA, the CDR3 is TGTGCCAGCAGTTTCGCCCAGCACGAGCAGTACTTC. It translates to CASSFAQHEQYF.

This clonotype was found a few times. This chain links TRBV9 with TRBJ2-7; D not certain. The V end was cut by 0 bases, the J end by 2 bases, with 18 bases between. The CDR3 is 17 residues long. Germline V gene lookup returns CDR1 SGDLS and CDR2 YYNGEE. Here the CDR3 DNA reads TGTGCCAGCAGCGTAGGTCCGAGACTCACCCTTACCTACGAGCAGTACTTC. Translation: CASSVGPRLTLTYEQYF. Variable domain in full (rest from reference TRBV9 and TRBJ2-7): DSGVTQTPKHLITATGQRVTLRCSPRSGDLSVYWYQQSLDQGLQFLIQYYNGEERAKGNILERFSAQQFPDLHSELNLSSLELGDSALYFCASSVGPRLTLTYEQYFGPGTRLTVT.

CDR3 in amino acids: CSARLLGTQYF. For the CDR3, the DNA is TGCAGTGCTAGGCTTCTCGGGACCCAGTACTTC. V is TRBV20-1 and J is TRBJ2-5; no firm D call. Germline V gene sequence: CDR1 DFQATT, CDR2 SNEGSKA (reference sequence). There are 11 residues in the CDR3. V shed 3 bases and J shed 7 bases, with 9 bases lying between them.

Only a few counts were recorded for this clonotype. V is TRBV24-1 and J is TRBJ2-5, with TRBD1 identical over 9 bases. The CDR3 totals 15 residues. Germline V gene lookup returns CDR1 KGHDR and CDR2 SFDVKD. After removal of 1 base from V and 3 bases from J, the junction contained 2 bases not matched to a gene. CDR3 residues: CATSDFTGGEETQYF. CDR3 DNA: TGTGCCACCAGTGATTTTACAGGGGGCGAAGAGACCCAGTACTTC.

This clonotype was picked up a small number of times. The chain has TRBV12-3 or TRBV12-4 and TRBJ2-4; the D gene is possibly TRBD1 (6 bases). The length of the CDR3 is 15 residues. V was clipped by 6 bases and J by 3 bases, with 15 bases between them. The CDR3 bases are TGTGCCAGCAGGAGGGGGTCCCTAGGCAAAAACATTCAGTACTTC. This gives the protein CASRRGSLGKNIQYF.

A few counts support this clonotype. This chain joins TRBV29-1 and TRBJ2-1; weak D call: TRBD2 (5 bases). CDR1 SQVTM and CDR2 ANQGSEA come from the germline V gene. The CDR3 length is 16 residues. The V end was cut by 6 bases, the J end by 2 bases, with 20 bases between. CDR3 sequence (DNA): TGCAGCGTCGGAGGACTTCAAGCGGAGACCTACAATGAGCAGTTCTTC. This translates into CSVGGLQAETYNEQFF.

The genes are TRBV5-1 and TRBJ1-2, with D hard to call. The germline V gene encodes CDR1 SGHRS and CDR2 YFSETQ. This CDR3 has 12 amino acids. V was shortened by 1 base and J by 6 bases, with 7 bases between the two germline ends. CDR3 DNA sequence: TGCGCCAGCAGCTTGCCGTCGGATGGCTACACCTTC. It codes for CASSLPSDGYTF. The full variable domain, rest sourced from reference TRBV5-1 and TRBJ1-2, is KAGVTQTPRYLIKTRGQQVTLSCSPISGHRSVSWYQQTPGQGLQFLFEYFSETQRNKGNFPGRFSGRQFSNSRSEMNVSTLELGDSALYLCASSLPSDGYTFGSGTRLTVV.

The chain is built from TRBV6-2 or TRBV6-3 and TRBJ1-2; the D is unclear. This CDR3 has 17 amino acids. Trimming took off 3 bases at V and 2 bases at J, with 19 bases between the two ends. In germline, CDR1 is MNHEY, CDR2 SVGEGT. This CDR3 reads CASSYSRLRVLNYGYTF. CDR3 coding DNA: TGTGCCAGCAGTTATTCCCGATTAAGGGTATTGAACTATGGCTACACCTTC.

The chain combines TRBV6-5 with TRBJ1-4; TRBD1 matches 9 bases. The germline V gene encodes CDR1 MNHEY and CDR2 SVGAGI. The CDR3 covers 14 residues. Trimming at V came to 4 bases and at J to 8 bases, leaving 5 bases not matched to a gene. CDR3 loop: CASSSGQGWEKLFF. CDR3 DNA: TGTGCCAGCAGTTCGGGACAGGGTTGGGAAAAACTGTTTTTT.

A few counts support this clonotype. The chain combines TRBV7-9 with TRBJ2-2, with 9 bases identical to TRBD1. Germline trimming cut 7 bases from V and 4 bases from J; bases unmatched to any gene: 7. Per germline, CDR1 SEHNR and CDR2 FQNEAQ (reference sequence). This CDR3 is 15 amino acids long. In DNA form, the CDR3 reads TGTGCCAGCATCCTGGGACAGGGTTTCACCGGGGAGCTGTTTTTT. As protein: CASILGQGFTGELFF.

This clonotype was detected many times. The V gene is TRBV29-1, the J gene TRBJ2-1, with D possibly matching TRBD2 (6 bases). The germline V gene encodes CDR1 SQVTM and CDR2 ANQGSEA. The CDR3 is 10 residues long. Between the trimmed V and J ends, which lost 4 bases and 9 bases, there was a span of 7 bases. CDR3 in amino acids: CSVARGEQFF. The CDR3 bases are TGCAGCGTTGCGCGGGGTGAGCAGTTCTTC.

In this sample, this clonotype turned up a few times. J is TRBJ2-1 and V is TRBV18, with 10 bases lining up with TRBD2. The CDR3 is 18 amino acids. Trimming at V came to 3 bases and at J to 6 bases, leaving 14 bases not matched to a gene. In germline, CDR1 is KGHSH, CDR2 LQKENI. CDR3 DNA sequence: TGTGCCAGCTCACCTTTGGGGCGGGCTAGCGGGAGCCTCAATGAGCAGTTCTTC. It yields the protein CASSPLGRASGSLNEQFF.

This clonotype came up many times. V usage is TRBV20-1 and J usage is TRBJ2-1, with D perhaps matching TRBD2 (7 bases). Germline CDR1 is DFQATT and CDR2 is SNEGSKA (reference sequence). This CDR3 has 16 amino acids. The CDR3: CGGAQGVVGSYNEQFF. The DNA of the CDR3 is TGCGGGGGGGCACAGGGAGTAGTCGGTTCCTACAATGAGCAGTTCTTC.